This TCR beta chain came from a study of spatial heterogeneity in lung cancer. As concerns this clonotype: An end of the junction does not agree with germline; a read error may underlie this.

The time point denotes: sample taken at primary tumor resection. The study sequenced unsorted whole RNA from tumor, nontumor lung or frozen PBMC. Germline CDR1 SEHNR, CDR2 FQNEAQ (reference sequence). This CDR3 has 15 amino acids. TCRdb reanalysed the 5' RACE reads using MiXCR and keeps one entry per CDR3 protein. Found here are about 82,000 distinct CDR3 sequences, about 12% of them singletons; the top ten hold 4.6%. Sample: PBMCs, taken at surgery. The chain carries TRBV7-9 and TRBJ2-7, with 9 bases aligning to TRBD2. This clonotype was obtained from a male donor with early-stage non-small cell lung cancer. CDR3 protein: CGSSFWVAGVSEQYF. The CDR3 DNA reads TGTGGCAGCAGCTTCTGGGTAGCGGGAGTGAGCGAGCAGTACTTC.